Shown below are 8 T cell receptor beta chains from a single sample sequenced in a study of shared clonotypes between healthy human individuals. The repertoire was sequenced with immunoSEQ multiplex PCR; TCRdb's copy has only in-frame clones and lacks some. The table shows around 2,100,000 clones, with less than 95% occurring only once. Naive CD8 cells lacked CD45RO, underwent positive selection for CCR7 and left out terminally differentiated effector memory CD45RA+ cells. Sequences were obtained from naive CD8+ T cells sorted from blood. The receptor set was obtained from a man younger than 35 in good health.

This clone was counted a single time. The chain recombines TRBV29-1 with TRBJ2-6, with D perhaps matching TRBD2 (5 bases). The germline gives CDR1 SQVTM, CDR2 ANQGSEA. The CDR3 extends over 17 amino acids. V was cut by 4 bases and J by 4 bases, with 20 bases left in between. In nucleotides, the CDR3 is TGCAGCGTTGGAGGAGAGGACGGACTGGGAGGGGCCAACGTCCTGACTTTC. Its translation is CSVGGEDGLGGANVLTF.

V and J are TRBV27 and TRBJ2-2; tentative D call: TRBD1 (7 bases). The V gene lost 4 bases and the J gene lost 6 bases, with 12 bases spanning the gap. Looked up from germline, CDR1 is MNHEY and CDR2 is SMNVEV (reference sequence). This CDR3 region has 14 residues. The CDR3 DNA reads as TGTGCCAGCAGTTCGGGGGACAGACCCGGGGAGCTGTTTTTT. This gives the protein CASSSGDRPGELFF.

The CDR3 nucleotides read TGTGCCAGCAGCTTACATCGAAGCACCCTCGGGGATGAGCAGTTCTTC. Translation gives CASSLHRSTLGDEQFF. The chain joins TRBV7-9 to TRBJ2-1; TRBD2 is a possible D gene (5 bases). The CDR3 totals 16 residues. Germline V gives CDR1 SEHNR, CDR2 FQNEAQ (reference sequence). V lost 2 bases, J lost 8 bases, and 19 bases lay in between.

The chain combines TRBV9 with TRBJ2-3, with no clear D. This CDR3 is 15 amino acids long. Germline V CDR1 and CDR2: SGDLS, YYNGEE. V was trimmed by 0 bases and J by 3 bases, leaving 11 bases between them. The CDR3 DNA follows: TGTGCCAGCAGCGTAGAGGCGGCCGAAACAGATACGCAGTATTTT. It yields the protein CASSVEAAETDTQYF.

The CDR3 sequence: CATSPELSSPLHF. As DNA, the CDR3 is TGTGCCACCTCCCCTGAGCTCTCTTCACCCCTCCACTTT. The V gene is TRBV10-3, the J gene TRBJ1-6, with D uncertain. Germline CDR1 reads ENHRY; CDR2 reads SYGVKD. V lost 10 bases and J 9 bases, leaving 16 bases between the germline ends. CDR3 length equals 13 residues.

The CDR3 bases are TGTGCCAGCAGCTTTCCGTACGGGACAGGGGACGCCGAGCAGTACTTC. Translating gives CASSFPYGTGDAEQYF. The chain links TRBV7-9 to TRBJ2-7, with 10 positions matching TRBD1. The CDR3 sequence is 16 residues long. V shed 3 bases and J 6 bases; nucleotides not matched to a gene: 11. CDR1 is SEHNR and CDR2 is FQNEAQ in the germline V gene (reference sequence).

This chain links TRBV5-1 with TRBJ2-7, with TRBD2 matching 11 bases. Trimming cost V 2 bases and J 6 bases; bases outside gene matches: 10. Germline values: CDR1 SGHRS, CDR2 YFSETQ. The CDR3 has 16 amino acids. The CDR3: CASSLRLAGSAVEQYF. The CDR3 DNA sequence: TGCGCCAGCAGCTTACGACTAGCGGGATCCGCGGTCGAGCAGTACTTC.

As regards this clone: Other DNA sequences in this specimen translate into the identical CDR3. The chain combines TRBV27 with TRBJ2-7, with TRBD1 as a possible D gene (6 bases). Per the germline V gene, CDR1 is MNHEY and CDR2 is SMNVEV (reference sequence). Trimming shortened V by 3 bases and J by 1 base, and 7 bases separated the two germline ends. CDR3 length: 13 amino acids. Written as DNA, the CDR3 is TGTGCCAGCAGTTTTGGACAGTCCTACGAGCAGTACTTC. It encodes CASSFGQSYEQYF.